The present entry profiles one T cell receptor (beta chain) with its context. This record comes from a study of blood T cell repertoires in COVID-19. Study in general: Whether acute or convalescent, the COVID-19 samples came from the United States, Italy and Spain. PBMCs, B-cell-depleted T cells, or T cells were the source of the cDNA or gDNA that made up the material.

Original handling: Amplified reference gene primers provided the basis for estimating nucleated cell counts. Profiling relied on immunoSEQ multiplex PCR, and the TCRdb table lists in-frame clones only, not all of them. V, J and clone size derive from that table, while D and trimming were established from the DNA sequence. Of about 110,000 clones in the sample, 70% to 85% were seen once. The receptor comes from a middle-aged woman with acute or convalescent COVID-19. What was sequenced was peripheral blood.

The CDR3 DNA sequence: TGTGCCAGCAGTGGACAGGGGAGAGAGACCCAGTACTTC. It encodes CASSGQGRETQYF. V is TRBV2 and J is TRBJ2-5; TRBD1 aligns across 8 bases. The germline V gene encodes CDR1 SNHLY and CDR2 FYNNEI. The CDR3 runs 13 residues. The junction had 2 bases not matched to a gene; V was cut back by 4 bases and J by 4 bases. Full variable domain (outside the CDR3, taken from reference TRBV2 and TRBJ2-5): EPEVTQTPSHQVTQMGQEVILRCVPISNHLYFYWYRQILGQKVEFLVSFYNNEISEKSEIFDDQFSVERPDGSNFTLKIRSTKLEDSAMYFCASSGQGRETQYFGPGTRLLVL.